What follows describes a single T cell receptor beta chain. No cognate antigen has been identified for it. Per-base quality was not reported, and no clone a single base away is much larger than it. Additional DNA sequences in this sample encode the identical CDR3. TCRbeta CDR3 regions were sequenced with the immunoSEQ Assay. After extraction, genomic DNA underwent amplification by bias-controlled multiplex PCR, followed by high-throughput sequencing. The published analysis was carried out like this. To quantify the absolute abundance of every unique TCRbeta CDR3 region, sequences were collapsed and filtered. Usable DNA was measured by amplifying reference genes present in all nucleated cells, and TCRbeta template counts were normalized to that usable DNA to estimate T cell fraction. Repertoire TCRs were annotated as SARS-CoV-2-specific by exact matching of V gene, CDR3 amino acid sequence and J gene to a known reactive TCR set. The reference SARS-CoV-2 TCR set was derived from MIRA and filtered for enrichment in COVID-19-positive ImmuneCODE repertoires, a step that removed public or cross-reactive TCRs. Using the MIRA antigens, annotated TCRs were further analysed by specific ORF or by position within an ORF. Breadth was defined as annotated unique rearrangements over total unique productive rearrangements; depth was the summed frequency of those rearrangements. Group comparisons of TCR breadth used two-sided Wilcoxon rank-sum tests. The table was pulled from immuneACCESS by TCRdb, which kept in-frame rearrangements only. Such tables lose some clones; where checked, under half of the loss comes from unresolved V genes, and the rest has no known cause. V and J calls plus clone size are reproduced from that table; the DNA served to infer D and trimming. Here the sample has some 330,000 clones; roughly 90% occur a single time. Jointly, the top ten make up approximately 5% of the sample.

This sample is drawn from a study of Ad26.COV2.S vaccination and SARS-CoV-2 variants (dated by TCRdb to the early 2020s). Background on the whole study: Vaccine-arm donors were drawn from COV1001, a multicentre, randomized, double-blind, placebo-controlled phase I-IIa trial of Ad26.COV2.S in healthy adults. Ad26.COV2.S was administered intramuscularly at 5 x 10^10 or 1 x 10^11 viral particles, either as a single shot or as two shots given 56 days apart. TCRbeta repertoire sequencing was used to assess the specificity and breadth of SARS-CoV-2-reactive T cell receptors after Ad26.COV2.S vaccination. A total of around 32 samples were included in the TCR-sequenced set, comprising some 20 Ad26.COV2.S vaccine recipients, 5 placebo recipients and 8 SARS-CoV-2 convalescent individuals. Trial participants were randomized into five groups of five, in which low-dose or high-dose Ad26.COV2.S was given once or twice, or placebo was given on both occasions. Blinding of investigators to trial group allocation was maintained during experiments and outcome assessment. Study-wide findings and limitations: The study was not powered to compare responses between vaccine doses or regimens. It was noted by the authors that total T cell responses may have been underestimated by the TCR breadth and depth analyses. Ad26.COV2.S recipients had higher spike-specific TCR breadth than placebo recipients (P = 0.0014). Non-spike TCR breadth was comparable between vaccine and placebo recipients, consistent with the vaccine containing only spike. After vaccination, spike-specific CD8+ and CD4+ T cell responses were reported to show substantial breadth.

From the germline V gene, CDR1 is SGHTA and CDR2 is FQGNSA. Relative to germline, V is missing 4 bases and J is missing 1 base, with 1 base of the junction outside any gene match. The cysteine opens and the phenylalanine closes a CDR3 of 14 amino acids. Only the CDR3 portion is preserved as DNA: 42 bases, with reading frame beginning at the first base. The treatment or condition label, as the study defines it: around 19 received Ad26.COV2.S at low or high dose, single or two shots; about 5 received placebo; per-sample allocation not given. For vaccine and placebo recipients, repertoires were sequenced using samples collected on day 63 after the first injection. Between 29 July and 7 August 2020, Cohort 1b enrolled approximately 26 adults aged 18-55 years at one site in Boston, USA. As a vaccine, Ad26.COV2.S was a replication-incompetent adenovirus type 26 vector that expressed a prefusion-stabilized SARS-CoV-2 spike protein derived from the original Wuhan strain.

The clonotype was recovered from a person aged 18-65 years who received the Ad26.COV2.S COVID-19 vaccine or a placebo. The sequence is built from TRBV7-2 and TRBJ1-2; the central 9 bases match TRBD1. Sequencing used peripheral blood, obtained in a trial of Ad26.COV2.S vaccine versus placebo. The sequenced DNA is TGTGCCAGCAGCTCGGACAGGGGTAACTATGGCTACACCTTC. Its protein product is CASSSDRGNYGYTF.